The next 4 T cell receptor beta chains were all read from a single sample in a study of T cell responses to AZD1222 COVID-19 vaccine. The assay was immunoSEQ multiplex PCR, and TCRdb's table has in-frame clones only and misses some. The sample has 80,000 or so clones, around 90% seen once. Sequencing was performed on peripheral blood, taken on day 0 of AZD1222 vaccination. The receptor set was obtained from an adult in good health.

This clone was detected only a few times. This CDR3 is CASSPEWGNTDTQYF. The DNA for the CDR3 is TGTGCCAGCAGCCCCGAATGGGGGAACACAGATACGCAGTATTTT. The chain is built from TRBV7-8 and TRBJ2-3; D might be TRBD1 or TRBD2, each matching 5 bases. CDR3 length equals 15 residues. Trimming shortened V by 5 bases and J by 2 bases, and 14 bases separated the two germline ends. The germline V gene encodes CDR1 SGHVS and CDR2 FQNEAQ. Full variable domain (missing parts from reference TRBV7-8 and TRBJ2-3): GAGVSQSPRYKVAKRGQDVALRCDPISGHVSLFWYQQALGQGPEFLTYFQNEAQLDKSGLPSDRFFAERPEGSVSTLKIQRTQQEDSAVYLCASSPEWGNTDTQYFGPGTRLTVL.

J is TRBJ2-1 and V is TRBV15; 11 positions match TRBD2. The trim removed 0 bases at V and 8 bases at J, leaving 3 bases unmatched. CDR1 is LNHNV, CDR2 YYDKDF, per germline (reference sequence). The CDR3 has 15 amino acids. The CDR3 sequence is CATSRDTSGSDEQFF. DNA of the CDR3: TGTGCCACCAGCAGAGATACTAGCGGGAGTGATGAGCAGTTCTTC.

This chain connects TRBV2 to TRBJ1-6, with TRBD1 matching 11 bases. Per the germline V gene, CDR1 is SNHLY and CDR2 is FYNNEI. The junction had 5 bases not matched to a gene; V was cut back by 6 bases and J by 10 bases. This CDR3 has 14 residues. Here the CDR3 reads CASRGTGGLSPLHF. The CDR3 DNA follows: TGTGCCAGCAGAGGGACAGGGGGACTCTCACCCCTCCACTTT.

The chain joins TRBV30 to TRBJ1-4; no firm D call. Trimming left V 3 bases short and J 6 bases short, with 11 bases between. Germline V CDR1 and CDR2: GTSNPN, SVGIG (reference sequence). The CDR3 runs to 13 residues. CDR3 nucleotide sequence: TGTGCCTGGAGAGACTGGACGGATGAAAAACTGTTTTTT. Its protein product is CAWRDWTDEKLFF.